The source of this TCR beta chain is a study of blood T cell repertoires in COVID-19. Study summary: Both acute and convalescent COVID-19 samples were obtained from the United States, Italy and Spain. T cells, B-cell-depleted T cells, or PBMCs supplied cDNA or gDNA.

Germline V gene data show CDR1 as SEHNR and CDR2 as FQNEAQ (reference sequence). Trimming removed 4 bases from V and 7 bases from J, with 11 bases in between. The CDR3 covers 14 residues. Generated by immunoSEQ multiplex PCR, the TCRdb table keeps only in-frame clones and is missing some. Counted here are approximately 270,000 clones, approximately 89% occurring once; the ten biggest clones make up approximately 9.7%. This receptor was identified in a man aged 40-50 years with active or convalescent COVID-19. The chain combines TRBV7-9 with TRBJ1-6; no clear D gene. The sequenced sample was peripheral blood. CDR3 in amino acids: CASSYRDGNSPLHF. The CDR3 coding sequence is TGTGCCAGCAGCTATCGGGATGGAAATTCACCCCTCCACTTT.